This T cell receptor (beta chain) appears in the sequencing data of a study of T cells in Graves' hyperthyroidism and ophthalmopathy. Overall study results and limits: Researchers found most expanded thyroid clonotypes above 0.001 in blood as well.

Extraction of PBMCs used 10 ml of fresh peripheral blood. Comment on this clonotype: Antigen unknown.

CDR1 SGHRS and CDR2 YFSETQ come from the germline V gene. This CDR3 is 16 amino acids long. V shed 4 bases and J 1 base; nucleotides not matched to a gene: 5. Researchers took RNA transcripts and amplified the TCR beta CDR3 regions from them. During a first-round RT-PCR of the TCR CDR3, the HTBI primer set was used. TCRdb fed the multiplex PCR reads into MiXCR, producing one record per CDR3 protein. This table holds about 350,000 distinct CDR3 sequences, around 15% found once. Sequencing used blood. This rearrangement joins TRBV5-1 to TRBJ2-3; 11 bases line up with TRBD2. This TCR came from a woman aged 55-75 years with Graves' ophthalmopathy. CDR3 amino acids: CASSEGTSGRTDTQYF. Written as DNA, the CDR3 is TGCGCCAGCAGCGAGGGGACTAGCGGTCGCACAGATACGCAGTATTTT.